Following are 8 T cell receptor beta chains from one sample sequenced in a study of PD-1 blockade in classical Hodgkin lymphoma. Using immunoSEQ multiplex PCR, the repertoire was profiled, and TCRdb retains in-frame clones only, with some absent. This sample has tens of thousands of clones, with under 95% found just once. All the patients suffered relapse after autologous stem cell transplantation, and brentuximab vedotin exposure differed. Sequencing used peripheral blood mononuclear cells (PBMCs), obtained at baseline. These receptors were collected from a human donor with classical Hodgkin lymphoma.

The chain links TRBV4-1 to TRBJ2-7; D is uncertain. Per germline, CDR1 MGHRA and CDR2 YSYEKL. The CDR3 totals 14 residues. Trimming took off 1 base at V and 0 bases at J, with 7 bases between the two ends. This chain's CDR3 is CASSQGFSSYEQYF. CDR3 coding DNA: TGCGCCAGCAGCCAAGGATTTAGCTCCTACGAGCAGTACTTC.

This chain links TRBV7-8 with TRBJ1-4, with no clear D. This CDR3 comprises 17 residues. V was pared by 1 base and J by 3 bases, with 15 bases between. The germline CDR1 and CDR2 sequences are SGHVS and FQNEAQ. CDR3 loop: CASSLGAFLGANEKLFF. DNA of the CDR3: TGTGCCAGCAGCTTAGGGGCCTTCCTGGGTGCTAATGAAAAACTGTTTTTT.

This chain uses TRBV11-2 with TRBJ2-7, with 7 bases fitting TRBD2. Germline CDR1 SGHAT, CDR2 FQNNGV. The junction had 4 bases not matched to a gene; V was cut back by 5 bases and J by 0 bases. This CDR3 spans 14 amino acids. This CDR3 reads CASSPAGRSYEQYF. Here the CDR3 DNA reads TGTGCCAGCAGCCCAGCGGGACGCTCCTACGAGCAGTACTTC.

V and J are TRBV28 and TRBJ2-5; D may correspond to TRBD1 or TRBD2 (7 bases each). The germline V gene encodes CDR1 MDHEN and CDR2 SYDVKM. The V and J ends lost 3 bases and 4 bases respectively, with 15 bases between them. CDR3 size: 15 residues. This chain's CDR3 is CASSLGGTEIETQYF. DNA for the CDR3: TGTGCCAGCAGTTTGGGGGGGACAGAGATAGAGACCCAGTACTTC. The variable domain in full, completed from reference TRBV28 and TRBJ2-5, reads DVKVTQSSRYLVKRTGEKVFLECVQDMDHENMFWYRQDPGLGLRLIYFSYDVKMKEKGDIPEGYSVSREKKERFSLILESASTNQTSMYLCASSLGGTEIETQYFGPGTRLLVL.

This chain uses TRBV5-1 with TRBJ2-3, with TRBD1 matching 7 bases. The CDR3 has 17 amino acids. The V gene's germline CDR1 is SGHRS and CDR2 YFSETQ. With 0 bases clipped from V and 1 base from J, the junction kept 8 bases outside the gene matches. The CDR3 protein is CASSLGAGGEGTDTQYF. CDR3 sequence (DNA): TGCGCCAGCAGCTTGGGGGCAGGGGGTGAGGGCACAGATACGCAGTATTTT.

The genes are TRBV5-1 and TRBJ2-5; 12 positions match TRBD1. V lost 4 bases and J lost 0; bases outside the gene matches: 4. The CDR3 length is 16 residues. Germline CDR1 is SGHRS and CDR2 is YFSETQ. The CDR3 loop is CASSPGTGGYQETQYF. In DNA form, the CDR3 reads TGCGCCAGCAGCCCAGGGACAGGGGGCTACCAAGAGACCCAGTACTTC. The full variable domain, its missing parts supplied by reference TRBV5-1 and TRBJ2-5, is KAGVTQTPRYLIKTRGQQVTLSCSPISGHRSVSWYQQTPGQGLQFLFEYFSETQRNKGNFPGRFSGRQFSNSRSEMNVSTLELGDSALYLCASSPGTGGYQETQYFGPGTRLLVL.

The chain joins TRBV19 to TRBJ1-1; D uncertain. The germline V and J ends were trimmed by 4 bases and 1 base, with 7 bases remaining between them. The CDR3 loop spans 13 amino acids. Per germline, CDR1 LNHDA and CDR2 SQIVND (reference sequence). This chain's CDR3 is CASSSRQNTEAFF. CDR3 nucleotide sequence: TGTGCCAGTAGTAGTCGGCAGAACACTGAAGCTTTCTTT. The full variable domain, in which reference TRBV19 and TRBJ1-1 provide the parts outside the CDR3, is DGGITQSPKYLFRKEGQNVTLSCEQNLNHDAMYWYRQDPGQGLRLIYYSQIVNDFQKGDIAEGYSVSREKKESFPLTVTSAQKNPTAFYLCASSSRQNTEAFFGQGTRLTVV.

The V gene is TRBV6-6, the J gene TRBJ1-6, with 7 bases fitting TRBD1. Germline V lookup: CDR1 MNHNY, CDR2 SVGAGI (reference sequence). The V segment lost 7 bases and the J segment 4 bases; nucleotides outside the gene matches: 4. This CDR3 comprises 14 residues. The CDR3 bases are TGTGCCAGCAAACCGGGACAGTATAATTCACCCCTCCACTTT. This translates into CASKPGQYNSPLHF.